This note documents a single T cell receptor (beta chain) sequence. Only in-frame clones appear in the TCRdb table, and some are missing; sequencing was by immunoSEQ multiplex PCR. This sample has over 90,000 clones, with about 86% found just once. This entry is derived from a study of blood T cell repertoires in COVID-19. Germline values: CDR1 SGDLS, CDR2 YYNGEE. The CDR3 spans 12 residues. Trimming cost V 4 bases and J 8 bases, with 12 bases left between them. Sequenced: peripheral blood. The receptor was derived from a human donor in a cohort sampled during active COVID-19. V gene TRBV9 combines with J gene TRBJ1-1, with TRBD1 as a possible D gene (6 bases). CDR3 in DNA: TGTGCCAGCAGCCCCGAGGGGACAGAAGCTTTCTTT. Translating it yields CASSPEGTEAFF. Based on the CDR3 plus reference TRBV9 and TRBJ1-1, the full variable domain is DSGVTQTPKHLITATGQRVTLRCSPRSGDLSVYWYQQSLDQGLQFLIQYYNGEERAKGNILERFSAQQFPDLHSELNLSSLELGDSALYFCASSPEGTEAFFGQGTRLTVV.